This passage covers 19 T cell receptor beta chains from one sample sequenced in a study of siplizumab effects on memory and regulatory T cells. Clones were read by immunoSEQ multiplex PCR, and TCRdb kept only the in-frame ones, dropping some. The repertoire holds approximately 82,000 clones, with about 91% as singletons. Material: Tregs sorted from blood. The receptors here all came from a human donor in good health.

The chain couples TRBV6-5 to TRBJ1-6; D gene uncertain. This CDR3 has 14 residues. Germline V gives CDR1 MNHEY, CDR2 SVGAGI. V lost 8 bases and J lost 0, with 8 bases in between. In DNA, the CDR3 is TGTGCCAGCCGGGGTCCCTCCTATAATTCACCCCTCCACTTT. The encoded protein is CASRGPSYNSPLHF.

The chain uses TRBV11-2 and TRBJ2-2; 10 positions agree with TRBD1. J lost 7 bases, V lost 5 bases, and 7 bases had no gene match. The germline V gene encodes CDR1 SGHAT and CDR2 FQNNGV. This CDR3 has 15 residues. This CDR3 reads CASSQGTGANGELFF. CDR3 nucleotide sequence: TGTGCCAGCAGCCAAGGGACAGGGGCTAACGGGGAGCTGTTTTTT.

The CDR3: CASSPPQGRKRYEQYF. The CDR3 DNA sequence: TGTGCCAGCTCACCCCCCCAGGGGCGCAAGAGGTACGAGCAGTACTTC. The V gene is TRBV18, the J gene TRBJ2-7, with D tentatively TRBD1 (6 bases). Deletions cut 3 bases from V and 4 bases from J, with 19 bases between. CDR3 size: 16 residues. Looked up from germline, CDR1 is KGHSH and CDR2 is LQKENI.

V and J are TRBV7-8 and TRBJ1-1; the match to TRBD1 covers 10 bases. This CDR3 spans 15 amino acids. Germline values: CDR1 SGHVS, CDR2 FQNEAQ. Trimming at V came to 2 bases and at J to 6 bases, leaving 6 bases not matched to a gene. Here the CDR3 reads CASSLTGQGGAEAFF. CDR3 nucleotide sequence: TGTGCCAGCAGCTTAACCGGACAGGGGGGGGCTGAAGCTTTCTTT.

This clone was seen a single time. As DNA, the CDR3 is TGTGCCAGCAGTTTGCGAGTACCCGGACAGCGGAGCACCGGGGAGCTGTTTTTT. Its protein is CASSLRVPGQRSTGELFF. The chain combines TRBV28 with TRBJ2-2; D is possibly TRBD1 (6 bases). Germline V CDR1 and CDR2: MDHEN, SYDVKM. CDR3 length: 18 amino acids. Trimming pared 3 bases from V and 4 bases from J, leaving 21 bases between.

This chain links TRBV7-3 with TRBJ1-1, with D uncertain. Germline CDR1 SGHTA, CDR2 FQGTGA. The CDR3 is 13 amino acids. V lost 4 bases and J 7 bases, leaving 13 bases between the germline ends. The CDR3 DNA is TGTGCCAGCAGCTCTCCTCGAGATATTGAAGCTTTCTTT. It yields the protein CASSSPRDIEAFF.

The chain links TRBV19 to TRBJ1-2, with D maybe TRBD1 (6 bases). The germline gives CDR1 LNHDA, CDR2 SQIVND (reference sequence). The CDR3 extends over 14 amino acids. V lost 6 bases and J lost 8, with 19 bases in between. Here the CDR3 reads CASRETPTGAGYTF. CDR3 DNA sequence: TGTGCCAGTAGAGAGACCCCGACAGGAGCCGGCTACACCTTC.

CDR3 sequence: CASSGGETQYF. CDR3 nucleotides: TGTGCCAGCTCAGGAGGGGAGACCCAGTACTTC. The chain combines TRBV18 with TRBJ2-5; a possible D gene is TRBD2 (6 bases). V was cut by 5 bases and J by 5 bases, with 6 bases left in between. Germline-derived CDR1 and CDR2 are KGHSH and LQKENI. This CDR3 spans 11 amino acids.

The V gene is TRBV19, the J gene TRBJ1-1; unclear D gene. The CDR3 length is 15 residues. With 1 base removed from V and 0 bases from J, the gap between germline ends came to 9 bases. The germline CDR1 and CDR2 sequences are LNHDA and SQIVND (reference sequence). The CDR3 region is CASSIAGRVNTEAFF. CDR3 DNA: TGTGCCAGTAGTATAGCCGGCAGAGTGAACACTGAAGCTTTCTTT. Full variable domain (missing parts from reference TRBV19 and TRBJ1-1): DGGITQSPKYLFRKEGQNVTLSCEQNLNHDAMYWYRQDPGQGLRLIYYSQIVNDFQKGDIAEGYSVSREKKESFPLTVTSAQKNPTAFYLCASSIAGRVNTEAFFGQGTRLTVV.

This clone appeared a few times. This sequence joins TRBV7-2 and TRBJ2-2; unclear D gene. The germline V gene encodes CDR1 SGHTA and CDR2 FQGNSA. V dropped 1 base and J dropped 5 bases, with 5 bases sitting between them. CDR3 length: 13 amino acids. CDR3 DNA sequence: TGTGCCAGCAGCTTAGTTTCTACCGGGGAGCTGTTTTTT. Translation gives CASSLVSTGELFF. Combining the CDR3 with reference TRBV7-2 and TRBJ2-2 gives the whole variable domain GAGVSQSPSNKVTEKGKDVELRCDPISGHTALYWYRQSLGQGLEFLIYFQGNSAPDKSGLPSDRFSAERTGGSVSTLTIQRTQQEDSAVYLCASSLVSTGELFFGEGSRLTVL.

The chain employs TRBV5-1 and TRBJ1-2; 7 bases fit TRBD1. CDR1 SGHRS and CDR2 YFSETQ come from the germline V gene. Unmatched junction bases numbered 4, after V lost 4 bases and J lost 4 bases. The length of the CDR3 is 13 residues. The CDR3: CASSPGTVYGYTF. The CDR3 nucleotides read TGCGCCAGCAGCCCAGGGACAGTCTATGGCTACACCTTC.

The chain joins TRBV6-5 to TRBJ1-6, with TRBD1 matching over 8 bases. Losses at the gene ends were 6 bases for V and 5 bases for J; bases not matched to a gene: 3. Germline V gene sequence: CDR1 MNHEY, CDR2 SVGAGI. The CDR3 runs 14 residues. CDR3 protein: CASRGQANNSPLHF. CDR3 nucleotides: TGTGCCAGCAGGGGACAGGCAAATAATTCACCCCTCCACTTT.

The chain joins TRBV14 to TRBJ1-2; D is unresolved. Germline V gene lookup returns CDR1 SGHDN and CDR2 FVKESK. CDR3 length: 12 amino acids. Trimming removed 5 bases from V and 4 bases from J, with 8 bases in between. In nucleotides, the CDR3 is TGTGCCAGCAGCAGCACATTCTATGGCTACACCTTC. It yields the protein CASSSTFYGYTF.

This clone appeared once. The J gene is TRBJ1-4, the V gene TRBV6-5; D is possibly TRBD1 (5 bases). The CDR3 length is 14 residues. Germline-derived CDR1 and CDR2 are MNHEY and SVGAGI. Trimming cost V 6 bases and J 0 bases, with 8 bases left between them. The DNA of the CDR3 is TGTGCCAGCAGCACGGGACCAACTAATGAAAAACTGTTTTTT. Translating it yields CASSTGPTNEKLFF.

This rearrangement joins TRBV18 to TRBJ1-2, with unresolved D. The CDR3 totals 12 residues. From germline, CDR1 is KGHSH and CDR2 LQKENI. The V gene lost 3 bases and the J gene lost 2 bases, with 4 bases spanning the gap. The CDR3 reads CASSPPNYGYTF. The CDR3 nucleotides read TGTGCCAGCTCACCCCCGAACTATGGCTACACCTTC.

The rearrangement joins TRBV18 to TRBJ2-1; no definite D call. The germline V gene encodes CDR1 KGHSH and CDR2 LQKENI. The CDR3 is 19 residues long. V lost 2 bases, J lost 6 bases, and 26 bases lay in between. CDR3 residues: CASSPKVGSGSRTGNEQFF. DNA for the CDR3: TGTGCCAGCTCACCAAAAGTAGGATCTGGCTCCCGGACGGGCAATGAGCAGTTCTTC.

The chain is built from TRBV4-1 and TRBJ2-2; 11 bases map to TRBD1. Germline CDR1 MGHRA, CDR2 YSYEKL. There are 17 residues in the CDR3. J lost 6 bases, V lost 4 bases, and 10 bases had no gene match. The CDR3 bases are TGCGCCAGCAGCCTCTTGGGACAGGGGGTATCCGCCGGGGAGCTGTTTTTT. This gives the protein CASSLLGQGVSAGELFF.

For the CDR3, the DNA is TGTGCCTGGAGTGTTAACTATGGCTACACCTTC. Amino acids: CAWSVNYGYTF. V is TRBV30 and J is TRBJ1-2; no clear D. Between the trimmed V and J ends, which lost 0 bases and 1 base, there was a span of 0 bases. The CDR3 consists of 11 residues. Germline CDR1 and CDR2: GTSNPN and SVGIG (reference sequence).

The genes are TRBV7-3 and TRBJ1-1, with 9 bases that match TRBD1. The CDR3 is made up of 15 amino acids. The V gene's germline CDR1 is SGHTA and CDR2 FQGTGA. V gave up 6 bases and J gave up 1 base; unmatched junction bases: 6. CDR3 in DNA: TGTGCCAGCAGGCCTCCGGGACAGGGGAACACTGAAGCTTTCTTT. Amino acid sequence: CASRPPGQGNTEAFF.